Detailed here is one TCR beta chain. The assay was immunoSEQ multiplex PCR, and TCRdb's table has in-frame clones only and misses some. The repertoire holds roughly 250,000 clones, with roughly 82% as singletons. The data were obtained in a study of blood T cell repertoires in COVID-19. The specimen was peripheral blood. The TCR was taken from a woman older than 75 with active or convalescent COVID-19.

Here the CDR3 reads CASSLAGGAETQYF. The CDR3 nucleotides read TGTGCCAGCAGCCTAGCGGGAGGGGCAGAGACCCAGTACTTC. The chain employs TRBV27 and TRBJ2-5; 12 bases are shared with TRBD2. There are 14 residues in the CDR3. Trimming removed 6 bases from V and 4 bases from J; junction bases left unmatched: 3. CDR1 is MNHEY and CDR2 is SMNVEV in the germline V gene (reference sequence).